The 26 T cell receptor beta chains below were found in one sample sequenced in a study of cytomegalovirus exposure and HLA in healthy donors. The PCR made use of 60 Vbeta and 13 Jbeta primers. Assay used: immunoSEQ multiplex PCR; TCRdb lists only in-frame clones, some missing. The repertoire includes 200,000 or so clones, approximately 88% of them detected once, and roughly 0.75% sits in the top ten. Material for sequencing was PBMCs. The receptors shown here come from a boy younger than 10 in good health and CMV-seronegative.

The table lists this clone with a count of one. This chain uses TRBV5-4 with TRBJ2-6; D remains ambiguous. With 4 bases removed from V and 9 bases from J, the gap between germline ends came to 17 bases. The CDR3 has 15 residues. CDR1 and CDR2 (germline): SGHNT, YYREEE (reference sequence). The CDR3 coding sequence is TGTGCCAGCAGCCGCCAAAGCGAGGTGGACAACGTCCTGACTTTC. Translation: CASSRQSEVDNVLTF.

This chain joins TRBV4-1 and TRBJ2-7, with D possibly being TRBD1 (6 bases). The V and J ends lost 4 bases and 0 bases respectively, with 10 bases between them. CDR1 and CDR2 (germline): MGHRA, YSYEKL. The CDR3 sequence is 14 residues long. The CDR3 sequence is CASSRTVASYEQYF. In nucleotides, the CDR3 is TGCGCCAGCAGCCGGACAGTCGCCTCCTACGAGCAGTACTTC.

This chain uses TRBV11-3 with TRBJ1-1; 11 nucleotides agree with TRBD1. J gave up 10 bases and V 5 bases, and 3 bases lay outside the gene matches. The CDR3 loop spans 12 amino acids. Germline V lookup: CDR1 SGHNT, CDR2 YENEEA. The CDR3 is CASSPGTGGAFF. In nucleotides, the CDR3 is TGTGCCAGCAGCCCCGGGACAGGGGGAGCTTTCTTT.

The V gene is TRBV29-1, the J gene TRBJ1-2; D is perhaps TRBD1 (5 bases). Germline assignment: CDR1 SQVTM and CDR2 ANQGSEA. V was trimmed by 3 bases and J by 5 bases, leaving 13 bases between them. CDR3 length: 13 residues. Written as DNA, the CDR3 is TGCAGCGTTGATTCGGGACTGATGTATGGCTACACCTTC. It is translated as CSVDSGLMYGYTF.

The chain recombines TRBV6-6 with TRBJ1-2; 10 positions agree with TRBD1. CDR1 is MNHNY, CDR2 SVGAGI, per germline (reference sequence). V shed 0 bases, J shed 2 bases, and the junction held 0 bases outside the gene matches. This CDR3 region has 15 residues. In DNA form, the CDR3 reads TGTGCCAGCAGTTACTCGGACAGGGGGAACTATGGCTACACCTTC. It translates to CASSYSDRGNYGYTF.

Here the CDR3 reads CASSGGAYRELFF. CDR3 in DNA: TGTGCCAGCAGTGGGGGGGCGTACAGGGAGCTGTTTTTT. This rearrangement joins TRBV6-5 to TRBJ2-2; the D gene is possibly TRBD2 (7 bases). Trimming took off 5 bases at V and 9 bases at J, with 13 bases between the two ends. The CDR3 is 13 amino acids. The germline V gene has CDR1 MNHEY and CDR2 SVGAGI.

This chain links TRBV5-1 with TRBJ2-1; 8 nucleotides match TRBD2. This CDR3 contains 15 residues. Germline trimming cut 2 bases from V and 5 bases from J; bases unmatched to any gene: 6. Germline-derived CDR1 and CDR2 are SGHRS and YFSETQ. In nucleotides, the CDR3 is TGCGCCAGCAGCTTACTGCGGGAGGTGAACAATGAGCAGTTCTTC. Residues: CASSLLREVNNEQFF. The variable domain in full, with the rest retrieved from reference TRBV5-1 and TRBJ2-1, is KAGVTQTPRYLIKTRGQQVTLSCSPISGHRSVSWYQQTPGQGLQFLFEYFSETQRNKGNFPGRFSGRQFSNSRSEMNVSTLELGDSALYLCASSLLREVNNEQFFGPGTRLTVL.

The rearrangement uses TRBV27 and TRBJ1-1, with 8 bases lining up with TRBD1. Germline lookup yields CDR1 MNHEY and CDR2 SMNVEV (reference sequence). The CDR3 is 14 amino acids. The ends lost 5 bases at V and 5 bases at J; junction bases unmatched: 7. CDR3 region: CASSTRDRRTEAFF. The CDR3 region has the DNA TGTGCCAGCAGTACCCGGGACAGGAGGACTGAAGCTTTCTTT.

J is TRBJ2-5 and V is TRBV19; D gene ambiguous. This CDR3 contains 14 residues. V was pared by 4 bases and J by 2 bases, with 11 bases between. The germline V gene encodes CDR1 LNHDA and CDR2 SQIVND (reference sequence). CDR3 protein: CASSTPWSQETQYF. CDR3 DNA: TGTGCCAGTAGTACCCCGTGGAGTCAAGAGACCCAGTACTTC.

The CDR3 region has the DNA TGTGCCAGCAGCTTAATGGAGGGGGGGGAGACCCAGTACTTC. Its translation is CASSLMEGGETQYF. This chain uses TRBV7-9 with TRBJ2-5, with D possibly being TRBD2 (7 bases). The CDR3 length is 14 residues. V lost 2 bases, J lost 5 bases, and 12 bases lay in between. CDR1 and CDR2 (germline): SEHNR, FQNEAQ (reference sequence). Together with reference TRBV7-9 and TRBJ2-5, the CDR3 gives the full variable domain: DTGVSQNPRHKITKRGQNVTFRCDPISEHNRLYWYRQTLGQGPEFLTYFQNEAQLEKSRLLSDRFSAERPKGSFSTLEIQRTEQGDSAMYLCASSLMEGGETQYFGPGTRLLVL.

The CDR3 reads CASSRTGADTQYF. As DNA, the CDR3 is TGTGCCAGCAGTCGGACAGGGGCAGATACGCAGTATTTT. J is TRBJ2-3 and V is TRBV6-5; TRBD1 matches at 9 bases. The germline V gene encodes CDR1 MNHEY and CDR2 SVGAGI. The CDR3 length is 13 residues. The V gene end was trimmed by 5 bases and the J gene end by 4 bases; junction bases not matched to a gene: 1.

V and J are TRBV13 and TRBJ2-7; 10 bases are a match to TRBD2. This CDR3 has 15 amino acids. Germline CDR1 is PRHDT and CDR2 is FYEKMQ (reference sequence). Trimming removed 0 bases from V and 3 bases from J; junction bases left unmatched: 2. CDR3 nucleotides: TGTGCCAGCAGCTTAGGGATAGCGGGGGGCTACGAGCAGTACTTC. Its translation is CASSLGIAGGYEQYF.

For this clone: The junction departs from the called germline gene at one end, perhaps through a read error. V usage is TRBV9 and J usage is TRBJ1-2; D remains unclear. The CDR3 is 15 residues long. Germline V gene lookup returns CDR1 SGDLS and CDR2 YYNGEE. Here the CDR3 reads CASSADPDPNYDYTF. In DNA, the CDR3 is TGTGCCAGCAGCGCGGATCCTGATCCCAACTATGACTACACCTTC.

The chain joins TRBV6-1 to TRBJ2-7; D may be TRBD2 (5 bases). V lost 2 bases, J lost 7 bases, and 12 bases lay in between. The CDR3 length is 13 residues. Germline CDR1 is MNHNS and CDR2 is SASEGT. CDR3: CASSESGPGEQYF. CDR3 sequence (DNA): TGTGCCAGCAGTGAAAGTGGGCCGGGGGAGCAGTACTTC.

This CDR3 is CASSFRDFFRNTGELFF. In nucleotides, the CDR3 is TGTGCCAGCAGTTTCCGGGACTTCTTCCGAAACACCGGGGAGCTGTTTTTT. The rearrangement uses TRBV27 and TRBJ2-2; D perhaps matches TRBD2 (6 bases). Between the trimmed V and J ends, which lost 3 bases and 2 bases, there was a span of 16 bases. The germline CDR1 and CDR2 sequences are MNHEY and SMNVEV (reference sequence). This CDR3 comprises 17 residues.

The chain is built from TRBV7-9 and TRBJ2-7; no clear D gene. The CDR3 has 12 residues. Trimming removed 5 bases from V and 4 bases from J, with 9 bases in between. The germline V gene encodes CDR1 SEHNR and CDR2 FQNEAQ (reference sequence). The CDR3 DNA follows: TGTGCCAGCAGCGTGAGCGATTACGAGCAGTACTTC. Translation gives CASSVSDYEQYF.

The rearrangement joins TRBV7-3 to TRBJ1-1, with D unresolved. Germline values: CDR1 SGHTA, CDR2 FQGTGA. The CDR3 consists of 13 residues. The V gene lost 5 bases and the J gene lost 0 bases, with 7 bases spanning the gap. CDR3 residues: CASSTLLNTEAFF. The CDR3 bases are TGTGCCAGCAGCACTTTGTTGAACACTGAAGCTTTCTTT.

This chain connects TRBV7-2 to TRBJ2-7; TRBD1 agrees at 8 bases. Germline loops: CDR1 SGHTA, CDR2 FQGNSA. This CDR3 has 12 residues. Unmatched junction bases numbered 9, after V lost 6 bases and J lost 11 bases. As DNA, the CDR3 is TGTGCCAGCAGACAAACAGGGGGTAGAGAGTACTTC. The encoded protein is CASRQTGGREYF.

This clone was seen only a few times. V gene TRBV10-3 combines with J gene TRBJ1-1; the D is unclear. CDR1 is ENHRY, CDR2 SYGVKD, per germline. Deletions cut 4 bases from V and 5 bases from J, with 5 bases between. The CDR3 contains 11 residues. CDR3 sequence: CAISALTEAFF. CDR3 DNA: TGTGCCATCAGTGCGTTAACTGAAGCTTTCTTT.

The chain recombines TRBV15 with TRBJ1-1; D is unresolved. Looked up from germline, CDR1 is LNHNV and CDR2 is YYDKDF (reference sequence). V lost 0 bases, J lost 2 bases, and 13 bases lay in between. CDR3 length: 16 amino acids. DNA of the CDR3: TGTGCCACCAGCAGAGATGACGTGGGCTTAAACACTGAAGCTTTCTTT. This encodes CATSRDDVGLNTEAFF.

The rearrangement uses TRBV28 and TRBJ1-4; 11 bases fit TRBD1. Germline CDR1 reads MDHEN; CDR2 reads SYDVKM. Unmatched junction bases numbered 7, after V lost 1 base and J lost 6 bases. The CDR3 runs 17 residues. DNA for the CDR3: TGTGCCAGCAGTTTATCCTGGACAGGGGGCGGGGATGAAAAACTGTTTTTT. Protein: CASSLSWTGGGDEKLFF. The whole variable domain, filled in from reference TRBV28 and TRBJ1-4, reads DVKVTQSSRYLVKRTGEKVFLECVQDMDHENMFWYRQDPGLGLRLIYFSYDVKMKEKGDIPEGYSVSREKKERFSLILESASTNQTSMYLCASSLSWTGGGDEKLFFGSGTQLSVL.

The V call is TRBV7-6, the J call TRBJ1-1, with D perhaps matching TRBD1 (5 bases). CDR1 is SGHVS and CDR2 is FNYEAQ in the germline V gene. CDR3 length: 14 amino acids. Trimming took 7 bases from V and 5 from J, leaving 17 bases between them. CDR3 bases: TGTGCCAGCACCGCGGGGGGGGGTGCGACTGAAGCTTTCTTT. Amino acid sequence: CASTAGGGATEAFF.

The J gene is TRBJ1-5, the V gene TRBV21-1; the table's TRBD1 call for D was not verified on the DNA. TRBV21-1 is recorded as a pseudogene. This CDR3 has 16 amino acids. This CDR3 reads CASSKGDSYSNQPQHF. In nucleotides, the CDR3 is TGTGCCAGCAGCAAAGGGGACAGTTATAGCAATCAGCCCCAGCATTTT.

The chain has TRBV2 and TRBJ1-2; D unresolved. The CDR3 spans 13 residues. The germline V gene encodes CDR1 SNHLY and CDR2 FYNNEI. With 6 bases removed from V and 2 bases from J, the gap between germline ends came to 10 bases. This CDR3 reads CASRAGPNYGYTF. CDR3 DNA sequence: TGTGCCAGCAGAGCTGGGCCGAACTATGGCTACACCTTC.

This rearrangement joins TRBV19 to TRBJ1-5, with D hard to call. Germline lookup yields CDR1 LNHDA and CDR2 SQIVND (reference sequence). V was pared by 3 bases and J by 2 bases, with 8 bases between. This CDR3 comprises 14 residues. The CDR3 DNA follows: TGTGCCAGTAGTATCTTCGCGGGCAATCAGCCCCAGCATTTT. Its protein product is CASSIFAGNQPQHF.

This rearrangement joins TRBV5-8 to TRBJ2-3, with TRBD2 identical over 7 bases. The ends lost 4 bases at V and 3 bases at J; junction bases unmatched: 8. CDR1 is SGHTS and CDR2 is YDEGEE in the germline V gene. This CDR3 is built from 15 residues. The DNA of the CDR3 is TGTGCCAGCAGCCCTGCGGGGGTTAGTACAGATACGCAGTATTTT. This translates into CASSPAGVSTDTQYF.